The sequence of this T cell receptor (beta chain) was determined in a study of blood T cell repertoires in COVID-19. The wider study: The United States, Italy and Spain were the sources of the acute and convalescent COVID-19 samples. PBMCs, B-cell-depleted T cells, or T cells were the source of the cDNA or gDNA that made up the material.

Profiled with immunoSEQ multiplex PCR; TCRdb holds only in-frame clones, not every one. This table has a few hundred thousand clones, around 81% appearing once. V gave up 5 bases and J gave up 0 bases; unmatched junction bases: 3. The CDR3 covers 15 residues. CDR1 is SGHVS, CDR2 FNYEAQ, per germline. This receptor was identified in a woman in her fifties or sixties with acute or convalescent COVID-19. The rearrangement uses TRBV7-6 and TRBJ2-3; 9 bases map to TRBD1. Sequencing was done on a sample of peripheral blood. The CDR3 sequence: CASSRQGGSTDTQYF. The DNA for the CDR3 is TGTGCCAGCAGCAGACAGGGGGGGAGCACAGATACGCAGTATTTT. The full variable domain, its missing parts supplied by reference TRBV7-6 and TRBJ2-3, is GAGVSQSPRYKVTKRGQDVALRCDPISGHVSLYWYRQALGQGPEFLTYFNYEAQQDKSGLPNDRFSAERPEGSISTLTIQRTEQRDSAMYRCASSRQGGSTDTQYFGPGTRLTVL.